The next 26 T cell receptor beta chains were all read from a single sample in a study of early T cells in non-severe SARS-CoV-2 infection. A single record per CDR3 protein comes from TCRdb applying MiXCR to the 5' RACE reads. The sample consists of about 60,000 distinct CDR3 sequences, under 15% of them appearing once. The specimen was whole blood, collected at baseline. These receptors all stem from an adult who was a healthcare worker with PCR-confirmed SARS-CoV-2 infection or an uninfected control (not recorded which).

This clonotype was observed at least ten times. The genes are TRBV5-1 and TRBJ2-1, with D unresolved. Trimming removed 0 bases at V and 0 bases at J, with 13 bases between. This CDR3 has 17 residues. Per germline, CDR1 SGHRS and CDR2 YFSETQ. CDR3 DNA sequence: TGCGCCAGCAGCTTGGCCACCGGGCCAAGCTCCTACAATGAGCAGTTCTTC. As protein: CASSLATGPSSYNEQFF.

This clonotype was counted many times. The rearrangement links TRBV20-1 to TRBJ1-4, with 9 bases aligning to TRBD1. With V trimmed by 5 bases and J by 8 bases, 9 bases remained unmatched. Germline assignment: CDR1 DFQATT and CDR2 SNEGSKA (reference sequence). This CDR3 is 14 amino acids long. The CDR3 sequence: CSAQGQGGAEKLFF. The CDR3 nucleotides are TGCAGTGCTCAGGGACAGGGTGGCGCGGAAAAACTGTTTTTT.

The table lists this clonotype with many counts. The rearrangement uses TRBV18 and TRBJ2-1, with 7 bases aligning to TRBD2. V was pared by 0 bases and J by 3 bases, with 5 bases of the junction left unmatched. Germline assignment: CDR1 KGHSH and CDR2 LQKENI. This CDR3 comprises 16 residues. The CDR3 bases are TGTGCCAGCTCACCACCCACGGCGGGGGACTACAATGAGCAGTTCTTC. Protein sequence: CASSPPTAGDYNEQFF.

This clonotype was observed a few times. The chain recombines TRBV20-1 with TRBJ2-2; weak D call: TRBD2 (5 bases). Germline loops: CDR1 DFQATT, CDR2 SNEGSKA (reference sequence). CDR3 length: 13 residues. V shed 3 bases and J shed 4 bases, with 9 bases lying between them. The CDR3 spells CSASRAGTGELFF. The CDR3, as DNA: TGCAGTGCTAGCCGGGCGGGCACCGGGGAGCTGTTTTTT.

The V call is TRBV28, the J call TRBJ2-7, with D perhaps being TRBD1 or TRBD2 (5 bases each). Germline assignment: CDR1 MDHEN and CDR2 SYDVKM. This CDR3 spans 14 amino acids. V was trimmed by 10 bases and J by 2 bases, leaving 18 bases between them. CDR3 region: CATSSGAGTYEQYF. The CDR3 coding sequence is TGTGCCACCAGCTCCGGGGCCGGAACCTACGAGCAGTACTTC.

V is TRBV20-1 and J is TRBJ2-4, with 8 bases that match TRBD1. The CDR3 loop spans 15 amino acids. Germline V CDR1 and CDR2: DFQATT, SNEGSKA (reference sequence). The trim removed 5 bases at V and 8 bases at J, leaving 14 bases unmatched. CDR3 bases: TGCAGTGCTCTTCCCAGGGGGCGCATGGTATACATTCAGTACTTC. Its translation: CSALPRGRMVYIQYF.

The chain has TRBV9 and TRBJ2-3; D unclear. Trimming took off 2 bases at V and 6 bases at J, with 4 bases between the two ends. Germline values: CDR1 SGDLS, CDR2 YYNGEE. CDR3 size: 11 residues. The CDR3, as DNA: TGTGCCAGCAGCGTCAGGGATACGCAGTATTTT. Amino acid sequence: CASSVRDTQYF.

The genes are TRBV3-1 and TRBJ1-5; tentatively, D is TRBD1 (6 bases). The CDR3 sequence is 14 residues long. The germline V gene has CDR1 LGHDT and CDR2 YNNKEL (reference sequence). V lost 1 base to trimming and J lost 3 bases, with 7 bases between them. The CDR3 region is CASSQGGLNQPQHF. The CDR3 DNA is TGTGCCAGCAGCCAAGGGGGGCTCAATCAGCCCCAGCATTTT.

This clonotype showed up just a few times. This rearrangement joins TRBV7-6 to TRBJ2-1; TRBD2 matches at 10 bases. CDR1 and CDR2 (germline): SGHVS, FNYEAQ. This CDR3 region has 16 residues. J was trimmed by 0 bases and V by 4 bases; bases with no gene match: 3. The CDR3 DNA sequence: TGTGCCAGCAGCTACGGACTAGCGGTCTCCTACAATGAGCAGTTCTTC. Translating it yields CASSYGLAVSYNEQFF.

This clonotype has at least ten counts. CDR3 in amino acids: CSADRAQNSPLHF. The CDR3 DNA reads as TGCAGTGCTGACCGGGCCCAAAATTCACCCCTCCACTTT. This sequence joins TRBV20-1 and TRBJ1-6, with no clear D. The CDR3 runs 13 residues. CDR1 DFQATT and CDR2 SNEGSKA come from the germline V gene (reference sequence). V gave up 5 bases and J gave up 7 bases, with 12 bases separating them.

The CDR3 loop reads CASSEDSGGGETQYF. The CDR3 region has the DNA TGTGCCAGCAGTGAAGACAGCGGGGGAGGAGAGACCCAGTACTTC. This rearrangement joins TRBV2 to TRBJ2-5; 8 nucleotides align to TRBD2. Trimming removed 1 base from V and 4 bases from J; junction bases left unmatched: 5. The germline gives CDR1 SNHLY, CDR2 FYNNEI. The CDR3 extends over 15 amino acids.

This clonotype was counted many times. The chain couples TRBV4-2 to TRBJ1-2; possibly TRBD1 for D (6 bases). The V gene lost 6 bases and the J gene lost 0 bases, with 17 bases spanning the gap. This CDR3 region has 16 residues. CDR1 is LGHNA, CDR2 YNFKEQ, per germline. The DNA of the CDR3 is TGTGCCAGCAGACTCGACTCGGGGGCTTCTAACTATGGCTACACCTTC. Its translation is CASRLDSGASNYGYTF.

This clonotype was seen a few times. The chain employs TRBV3-1 and TRBJ1-4; D is unresolved. There are 15 residues in the CDR3. Germline assignment: CDR1 LGHDT and CDR2 YNNKEL (reference sequence). V lost 8 bases and J 7 bases, leaving 20 bases between the germline ends. Here the CDR3 DNA reads TGTGCCAGCGGTCCCGATGGGAGGCGGAGTGAAAAACTGTTTTTT. It encodes CASGPDGRRSEKLFF.

This rearrangement joins TRBV7-9 to TRBJ1-1; maybe TRBD1 (6 bases). The germline V and J ends were trimmed by 7 bases and 6 bases, with 15 bases remaining between them. Germline V gene lookup returns CDR1 SEHNR and CDR2 FQNEAQ (reference sequence). The CDR3 consists of 13 residues. The CDR3 region is CASNLQGRAEAFF. The CDR3 bases are TGTGCCAGCAACCTACAGGGTCGGGCTGAAGCTTTCTTT.

The rearrangement uses TRBV20-1 and TRBJ2-5, with TRBD1 matching 8 bases. Germline CDR1 reads DFQATT; CDR2 reads SNEGSKA (reference sequence). The CDR3 totals 13 residues. Losses at the gene ends were 5 bases for V and 4 bases for J; bases not matched to a gene: 6. This CDR3 reads CSAPSQGGETQYF. CDR3 sequence (DNA): TGCAGTGCTCCGTCACAGGGGGGAGAGACCCAGTACTTC.

The rearrangement uses TRBV18 and TRBJ2-7; D is possibly TRBD2 (5 bases). The CDR3 is 13 residues long. V was trimmed by 3 bases and J by 2 bases, leaving 8 bases between them. Germline CDR1 is KGHSH and CDR2 is LQKENI. The CDR3 sequence is CASSPGNPYEQYF. In DNA, the CDR3 is TGTGCCAGCTCACCCGGGAACCCCTACGAGCAGTACTTC.

This clonotype was picked up a small number of times. The V call is TRBV5-1, the J call TRBJ2-7; the match to TRBD1 covers 11 bases. Germline trimming cut 3 bases from V and 5 bases from J; bases unmatched to any gene: 4. The germline CDR1 and CDR2 sequences are SGHRS and YFSETQ. The CDR3 runs to 14 residues. CDR3 in DNA: TGCGCCAGCAGCTCGGACAGGGGGCACGACGAGCAGTACTTC. Translating it yields CASSSDRGHDEQYF.

This clonotype was detected only a few times. This rearrangement joins TRBV12-3 or TRBV12-4 to TRBJ1-1, with TRBD1 identical over 7 bases. This CDR3 spans 15 amino acids. Unmatched junction bases numbered 4, after V lost 3 bases and J lost 0 bases. In nucleotides, the CDR3 is TGTGCCAGCAGTTTCTCGGGACAGCTGAACACTGAAGCTTTCTTT. Its translation: CASSFSGQLNTEAFF.

This clonotype was recorded at least ten times. The V and J genes are TRBV24-1 and TRBJ1-1; D perhaps matches TRBD1 (6 bases). Germline CDR1 and CDR2: KGHDR and SFDVKD. The CDR3 totals 13 residues. V gave up 2 bases and J gave up 10 bases, with 13 bases separating them. The CDR3 loop is CATSDSQGGGAFF. The CDR3, as DNA: TGTGCCACCAGTGATTCACAAGGAGGGGGAGCTTTCTTT.

The chain has TRBV28 and TRBJ2-7; D not resolved. The CDR3 runs 14 residues. Germline CDR1 and CDR2: MDHEN and SYDVKM. The germline V and J ends were trimmed by 6 bases and 2 bases, with 14 bases remaining between them. This CDR3 is CASREHGLPYEQYF. CDR3 DNA sequence: TGTGCCAGCAGGGAGCACGGGCTTCCCTACGAGCAGTACTTC.

The CDR3 loop reads CASSLGLIDEQYF. The CDR3 DNA reads TGCGCCAGCAGCTTGGGACTCATCGACGAGCAGTACTTC. The chain has TRBV5-1 and TRBJ2-7; D gene unclear. The V end was cut by 0 bases, the J end by 5 bases, with 9 bases between. The CDR3 runs 13 residues. Germline V gene data show CDR1 as SGHRS and CDR2 as YFSETQ. Using reference TRBV5-1 and TRBJ2-7 for the parts outside the CDR3, the full variable domain is KAGVTQTPRYLIKTRGQQVTLSCSPISGHRSVSWYQQTPGQGLQFLFEYFSETQRNKGNFPGRFSGRQFSNSRSEMNVSTLELGDSALYLCASSLGLIDEQYFGPGTRLTVT.

The table lists this clonotype with a few counts. CDR3 residues: CASSPPGQKNTEAFF. The CDR3 coding sequence is TGTGCCAGCAGCCCACCGGGGCAAAAGAACACTGAAGCTTTCTTT. This chain connects TRBV7-6 to TRBJ1-1, with D maybe TRBD1 (5 bases). Trimming removed 5 bases from V and 1 base from J, with 14 bases in between. CDR1 is SGHVS and CDR2 is FNYEAQ in the germline V gene. There are 15 residues in the CDR3.

V is TRBV10-3 and J is TRBJ2-6; D not resolved. With 4 bases removed from V and 2 bases from J, the gap between germline ends came to 18 bases. Germline V lookup: CDR1 ENHRY, CDR2 SYGVKD. This CDR3 contains 18 residues. CDR3 nucleotides: TGTGCCATCAGTGGGGAAGGGTTAGTGTTCCCTGGGGCCAACGTCCTGACTTTC. Translation gives CAISGEGLVFPGANVLTF.

This clonotype has ten or more counts. The V and J genes are TRBV5-1 and TRBJ2-7, with TRBD1 matching over 9 bases. Germline trimming cut 2 bases from V and 7 bases from J; bases unmatched to any gene: 4. Germline-derived CDR1 and CDR2 are SGHRS and YFSETQ. This CDR3 region has 13 residues. CDR3 DNA: TGCGCCAGCAGCTTCGGACAGGGGAGGGAGCAGTACTTC. It codes for CASSFGQGREQYF.

This clonotype has ten or more counts. This chain connects TRBV30 to TRBJ1-2; D ambiguous. Trimming pared 7 bases from V and 3 bases from J, leaving 15 bases between. Germline V CDR1 and CDR2: GTSNPN, SVGIG (reference sequence). The CDR3 covers 13 residues. The DNA of the CDR3 is TGTGCCTTGAAAGGGAAGTTGTACTATGGCTACACCTTC. Protein product: CALKGKLYYGYTF.

V usage is TRBV20-1 and J usage is TRBJ2-3; no firm D call. Per the germline V gene, CDR1 is DFQATT and CDR2 is SNEGSKA (reference sequence). The CDR3 has 11 residues. The V gene lost 2 bases and the J gene lost 5 bases, with 5 bases spanning the gap. The chain's CDR3 is CSARIRDTQYF. CDR3 bases: TGCAGTGCTAGAATTAGAGATACGCAGTATTTT.